The rows below give T cell receptor beta chains drawn from one sample of a study of vaccination and CD4 T cells after COVID-19. Which antigens these TCRs recognize remains unknown. TCRdb independently ran MiXCR on the PCR reads; one entry per CDR3 protein. This sample has roughly 20,000 distinct CDR3 sequences, with approximately 50% found just once. Material for sequencing was CD4+ T cells from blood, cultured in vitro. Receptors were obtained from a human donor who had recovered from COVID-19. CDR3s include the opening cysteine and the closing phenylalanine or tryptophan. The D gene is left open where the match is weak. Size is omitted from some rows. Given values are once, few, many or a class for expanded clones.

V gene: TRBV6-1; D gene: TRBD2; J gene: TRBJ2-5; clone size: NA; CDR3 DNA: TGTGCCAGCATACAGACTAGCGGGGTTTCAGAGACCCAGTACTTC; CDR3 protein: CASIQTSGVSETQYF
V gene: TRBV20-1; D gene: TRBD1; J gene: TRBJ1-1; clone size: few; CDR3 DNA: TGCAGTGCTAGAGATGGTTCCTCAGGGGGGAGGAACAGGAAAGCTTTCTTT; CDR3 protein: CSARDGSSGGRNRKAFF
V gene: TRBV2; D gene: TRBD2; J gene: TRBJ2-3; clone size: once; CDR3 DNA: TGTGCCAGCGGCCAGCTAGCGGGAGAGGATACGCAGTATTTT; CDR3 protein: CASGQLAGEDTQYF
V gene: TRBV12-3/TRBV12-4; D gene: NA; J gene: TRBJ1-1; clone size: few; CDR3 DNA: TGTGCCAGCAGTTGGGGGCAGGTGGGAACTGAAGCTTTCTTT; CDR3 protein: CASSWGQVGTEAFF
V gene: TRBV21-1; D gene: NA; J gene: TRBJ1-2; clone size: few; CDR3 DNA: TGTGCCAGCAGCAAAGTCGTCATAACCGGGCCCTATGGCTACACCTTC; CDR3 protein: CASSKVVITGPYGYTF
V gene: TRBV20-1; D gene: NA; J gene: TRBJ1-1; clone size: NA; CDR3 DNA: TGCAGTGCTAGGCGGACTGACACTGAAGCTTTCTTT; CDR3 protein: CSARRTDTEAFF
V gene: TRBV2; D gene: TRBD1; J gene: TRBJ1-2; clone size: NA; CDR3 DNA: TGTGTCTCTTCCCGGACAGGGGGCGGAGGCTACACCTTC; CDR3 protein: CVSSRTGGGGYTF
V gene: TRBV7-9; D gene: NA; J gene: TRBJ1-1; clone size: NA; CDR3 DNA: TGTGCCAGCAGCTTCCGACTTAACACTGAAGCTTTCTTT; CDR3 protein: CASSFRLNTEAFF
V gene: TRBV15; D gene: NA; J gene: TRBJ2-5; clone size: NA; CDR3 DNA: TGTGCCACCAGCAGAGCAACTACGTATGAGACCCAGTACTTC; CDR3 protein: CATSRATTYETQYF
V gene: TRBV27; D gene: NA; J gene: TRBJ1-1; clone size: NA; CDR3 DNA: TGTGCCAGCAGCCCCAGGGTGACATTGAACACTGAAGCTTTCTTT; CDR3 protein: CASSPRVTLNTEAFF
V gene: TRBV6-5; D gene: NA; J gene: TRBJ1-2; clone size: NA; CDR3 DNA: TGTGCCAGCAGTTCCCTTACCGTAACTAACTATGGCTACACCTTC; CDR3 protein: CASSSLTVTNYGYTF
V gene: TRBV10-3; D gene: NA; J gene: TRBJ1-2; clone size: NA; CDR3 DNA: TGTGCCATCAGTGAGTCGTTGGAGACTAACTATGGCTACACCTTC; CDR3 protein: CAISESLETNYGYTF
V gene: TRBV7-2; D gene: NA; J gene: TRBJ2-1; clone size: NA; CDR3 DNA: TGTGCCAGCAGCTTAGCCGGGGCAGGGTTCTCCCGGAATGAGCAGTTCTTC; CDR3 protein: CASSLAGAGFSRNEQFF
V gene: TRBV11-2; D gene: NA; J gene: TRBJ2-7; clone size: NA; CDR3 DNA: TGTGCCAGCAGCTTAGCGGATTACGAGCAGTACTTC; CDR3 protein: CASSLADYEQYF
V gene: TRBV6-1; D gene: TRBD1; J gene: TRBJ1-5; clone size: NA; CDR3 DNA: TGTGCCAGCAGTCTTAGATCAGGGGGTGATCAGCCCCAGCATTTT; CDR3 protein: CASSLRSGGDQPQHF
V gene: TRBV19; D gene: NA; J gene: TRBJ1-1; clone size: NA; CDR3 DNA: TGTGCCAGTAGTCAAGCCACAGGGACTGAAGCTTTCTTT; CDR3 protein: CASSQATGTEAFF
V gene: TRBV19; D gene: NA; J gene: TRBJ1-2; clone size: NA; CDR3 DNA: TGTGCCAGTAGTACGGCAGGCCAGTTGAATGGCTACACCTTC; CDR3 protein: CASSTAGQLNGYTF
V gene: TRBV6-1; D gene: NA; J gene: TRBJ1-1; clone size: few; CDR3 DNA: TGTGCCAGCAGTGAACCTTCGTGGGGGATGAACACTGAAGCTTTCTTT; CDR3 protein: CASSEPSWGMNTEAFF
V gene: TRBV10-3; D gene: NA; J gene: TRBJ1-2; clone size: NA; CDR3 DNA: TGTGCCATCAGTGAGTCGATTGGCTACACCTTC; CDR3 protein: CAISESIGYTF
V gene: TRBV11-3; D gene: TRBD1; J gene: TRBJ1-2; clone size: once; CDR3 DNA: TGTGCCAGCAGCTTAGGACAGGGAAGTGGCTACACCTTC; CDR3 protein: CASSLGQGSGYTF
V gene: TRBV24-1; D gene: TRBD2; J gene: TRBJ2-5; clone size: NA; CDR3 DNA: TGTGCCACCAGTGATGGGACTAGCGGGGGGGAGACCCAGTACTTC; CDR3 protein: CATSDGTSGGETQYF
V gene: TRBV20-1; D gene: TRBD2; J gene: TRBJ2-5; clone size: NA; CDR3 DNA: TGCAGTGCTAGCCTTAGCGGGGGGTACCAAGAGACCCAGTACTTC; CDR3 protein: CSASLSGGYQETQYF
V gene: TRBV28; D gene: NA; J gene: TRBJ1-1; clone size: NA; CDR3 DNA: TGTGCCAGCAGTCTGGGGGGCCAGCCCGTAAACACTGAAGCTTTCTTT; CDR3 protein: CASSLGGQPVNTEAFF
V gene: TRBV6-1; D gene: NA; J gene: TRBJ2-3; clone size: NA; CDR3 DNA: TGTGCCAGCAGGGAAGGACAGCGGGATACGCAGTATTTT; CDR3 protein: CASREGQRDTQYF
V gene: TRBV11-3; D gene: TRBD2; J gene: TRBJ2-1; clone size: few; CDR3 DNA: TGTGCCAGCAGCTTTAGTCTAGCGGGAAGGAATGAGCAGTTCTTC; CDR3 protein: CASSFSLAGRNEQFF
V gene: TRBV9; D gene: NA; J gene: TRBJ2-3; clone size: NA; CDR3 DNA: TGTGCCAGCAGCGCCGGGGGCCGTAGCACAGATACGCAGTATTTT; CDR3 protein: CASSAGGRSTDTQYF
V gene: TRBV7-8; D gene: NA; J gene: TRBJ1-3; clone size: NA; CDR3 DNA: TGTGCCAGCAGCTCGGACAGCCTAAGGGGCACCATATATTTT; CDR3 protein: CASSSDSLRGTIYF
V gene: TRBV5-6; D gene: NA; J gene: TRBJ2-5; clone size: NA; CDR3 DNA: TGTGCCAGCAGCTTGTCAAGTGGAGGAGAGACCCAGTACTTC; CDR3 protein: CASSLSSGGETQYF
V gene: TRBV24-1; D gene: TRBD1; J gene: TRBJ2-3; clone size: few; CDR3 DNA: TGTGCCACCAGCAGACAGGGACCTAGCACAGATACGCAGTATTTT; CDR3 protein: CATSRQGPSTDTQYF
V gene: TRBV19; D gene: NA; J gene: TRBJ2-7; clone size: NA; CDR3 DNA: TGTGCCAGTAGCCTGGAGAGCTCCTACGAGCAGTACTTC; CDR3 protein: CASSLESSYEQYF
V gene: TRBV6-2/TRBV6-3; D gene: NA; J gene: TRBJ2-5; clone size: NA; CDR3 DNA: TGTGCCAGCAGTTCGGGGGTAAGGGGGACCCAGTACTTC; CDR3 protein: CASSSGVRGTQYF
V gene: TRBV19; D gene: NA; J gene: TRBJ1-5; clone size: NA; CDR3 DNA: TGTGCCAGTAGTATAGGGGTTGGGGGGAGGAGCAATCAGCCCCAGCATTTT; CDR3 protein: CASSIGVGGRSNQPQHF
V gene: TRBV29-1; D gene: TRBD1; J gene: TRBJ2-7; clone size: NA; CDR3 DNA: TGCAGCGCCCGGACAGGGGCTGACTACGAGCAGTACTTC; CDR3 protein: CSARTGADYEQYF
V gene: TRBV7-2; D gene: TRBD1; J gene: TRBJ1-1; clone size: NA; CDR3 DNA: TGTGCCAGCAGCTCCATCCGGGACAGCGAAGCTTTCTTT; CDR3 protein: CASSSIRDSEAFF
V gene: TRBV27; D gene: NA; J gene: TRBJ1-5; clone size: NA; CDR3 DNA: TGTGCCAGCAGTTTATGGAGTAATCAGCTCCAGCATTTT; CDR3 protein: CASSLWSNQLQHF
V gene: TRBV7-2; D gene: TRBD2; J gene: TRBJ2-1; clone size: NA; CDR3 DNA: TGTGCCAGCAGCTTAGCAGCGGGGCCCTACAATGAGCAGTTCTTC; CDR3 protein: CASSLAAGPYNEQFF
V gene: TRBV19; D gene: NA; J gene: TRBJ1-3; clone size: NA; CDR3 DNA: TGTGCCAGTAGTGCAACACTGAGCTCTGGAAACACCATATATTTT; CDR3 protein: CASSATLSSGNTIYF
V gene: TRBV7-2; D gene: TRBD2; J gene: TRBJ2-3; clone size: NA; CDR3 DNA: TGTGCCAGCAGCTTTAGCAGCGGGAGATCAGATACGCAGTATTTT; CDR3 protein: CASSFSSGRSDTQYF
V gene: TRBV19; D gene: TRBD1; J gene: TRBJ1-1; clone size: NA; CDR3 DNA: TGTGCCACTATTCCTCGGAGGGACAGGGAAGTTGGCGCTTTCTTT; CDR3 protein: CATIPRRDREVGAFF
V gene: TRBV20-1; D gene: NA; J gene: TRBJ2-1; clone size: NA; CDR3 DNA: TGCAGTGCTAGAGAGAGAGGCGGGGCTGAGCAGTTCTTC; CDR3 protein: CSARERGGAEQFF
V gene: TRBV7-8; D gene: NA; J gene: TRBJ2-1; clone size: NA; CDR3 DNA: TGTGCCAGCAGCCCCGGTCTAGCACCTACCTCCTACAATGAGCAGTTCTTC; CDR3 protein: CASSPGLAPTSYNEQFF
V gene: TRBV18; D gene: NA; J gene: TRBJ2-1; clone size: NA; CDR3 DNA: TGTGCCAGCTCACCTTGGGACCCACGACACAATGAGCAGTTCTTC; CDR3 protein: CASSPWDPRHNEQFF
V gene: TRBV5-4; D gene: TRBD1; J gene: TRBJ1-2; clone size: few; CDR3 DNA: TGTGCCAGCAGCTTGGAAGGGGGCGCGGGGGGCTACACCTTC; CDR3 protein: CASSLEGGAGGYTF
V gene: TRBV25-1; D gene: NA; J gene: TRBJ2-2; clone size: NA; CDR3 DNA: TGTGCCAGCAGGTCGGTGGGCAGTAACACCGGGGAGCTGTTTTTT; CDR3 protein: CASRSVGSNTGELFF
V gene: TRBV11-3; D gene: NA; J gene: TRBJ1-1; clone size: NA; CDR3 DNA: TGTGCCAGCAGCCACAGGGTCATGAACACTGAAGCTTTCTTT; CDR3 protein: CASSHRVMNTEAFF
V gene: TRBV7-2; D gene: NA; J gene: TRBJ2-7; clone size: NA; CDR3 DNA: TGTGCCAGCAGCTGGCCCGGTCCGGCCTCCTACGAGCAGTACTTC; CDR3 protein: CASSWPGPASYEQYF
V gene: TRBV30; D gene: NA; J gene: TRBJ1-2; clone size: NA; CDR3 DNA: TGTGCTTTTGGACAGCTAAACTATGGCTACACCTTC; CDR3 protein: CAFGQLNYGYTF
V gene: TRBV6-5; D gene: TRBD2; J gene: TRBJ2-5; clone size: NA; CDR3 DNA: TGTGCCAGCAGTTACTCGAGGAGCGGGGGGCATAGGGAGACCCAGTACTTC; CDR3 protein: CASSYSRSGGHRETQYF